Described below is a single TCR beta chain sequence and its context. Germline CDR1 reads LNHDA; CDR2 reads SQIVND (reference sequence). CDR3 length: 19 amino acids. Trimming cost V 5 bases and J 6 bases; bases outside gene matches: 16. Authors' analysis steps: From reference gene primer amplification, estimates of nucleated cell counts were derived. Sequencing was performed with immunoSEQ multiplex PCR; in TCRdb, only in-frame clones are kept and a portion is missing. The D gene and trimming were derived from the DNA, and the V and J assignments and clone size from that table. The data hold under 140,000 clones, with just over 75% observed a single time. This sample was taken from a study of blood T cell repertoires in COVID-19. Study as a whole: The study drew acute and convalescent COVID-19 samples from the United States, Italy and Spain. The analysed material was cDNA or gDNA that came from T cells, B-cell-depleted T cells, or PBMCs.

The material sequenced was peripheral blood. The chain recombines TRBV19 with TRBJ2-1; TRBD2 agrees at 13 bases. The sequence derives from a woman of 80 years or more with acute or convalescent COVID-19. The CDR3 nucleotides are TGTGCCAGTAGTCCAAGGGGACTAGCGGGAAGCGGGGCGCCCAATGAGCAGTTCTTC. It is translated as CASSPRGLAGSGAPNEQFF.